Each of the 23 T cell receptor beta chains below was sequenced from the same sample in a study of CD8+CD57+ T cells in acquired aplastic anemia. Genomic DNA constituted the template upon which TCR beta VDJ and CDR3 profiling was performed. TCRdb re-analysed the reads in MiXCR, keeping a single row per CDR3 protein. The profile shows approximately 80,000 distinct CDR3 sequences, under 80% of them singletons. Individuals selected for sequencing had exhibited CD8+CD57+ cell expansion on flow cytometry. The sequencing sample was made of sorted CD4+, CD8+, or CD8+CD57+ T cells (not recorded which) from PBMCs. These receptors were collected from a human donor with aplastic anemia.

CDR3 in DNA: TGCGCCAGCAGCCAGGTAATAAGGGAACAGCCCCAGCATTTT. As protein: CASSQVIREQPQHF. The chain uses TRBV4-3 and TRBJ1-5; D gene uncertain. Deletions cut 3 bases from V and 7 bases from J, with 13 bases between. Germline V CDR1 and CDR2: LGHNA, YSLEER. The CDR3 length is 14 residues.

The chain has TRBV10-2 and TRBJ2-7; TRBD2 might be the D (5 bases). The CDR3 contains 14 residues. The V gene lost 3 bases and the J gene lost 0 bases, with 9 bases spanning the gap. The germline CDR1 and CDR2 sequences are WSHSY and SAAADI. The CDR3 DNA reads as TGCGCCAGCAGTGAAGGACTCCTCTCCTACGAGCAGTACTTC. This sequence encodes CASSEGLLSYEQYF.

This clonotype has at least ten counts. The rearrangement links TRBV9 to TRBJ2-7; D is uncertain. The V and J ends lost 0 bases and 2 bases respectively, with 6 bases between them. Germline V gives CDR1 SGDLS, CDR2 YYNGEE. This CDR3 contains 13 residues. The CDR3 loop is CASSVGDPYEQYF. CDR3 bases: TGTGCCAGCAGCGTAGGGGATCCCTACGAGCAGTACTTC.

The rearrangement links TRBV19 to TRBJ2-1, with 9 bases lining up with TRBD2. The trim removed 4 bases at V and 10 bases at J, leaving 8 bases unmatched. The germline CDR1 and CDR2 sequences are LNHDA and SQIVND (reference sequence). The CDR3 spans 14 residues. This chain's CDR3 is CASSSGGAVWEQFF. CDR3 in DNA: TGTGCCAGTAGTAGCGGGGGGGCCGTTTGGGAGCAGTTCTTC.

This rearrangement joins TRBV19 to TRBJ2-7; D is undetermined. CDR3 size: 15 residues. Germline lookup yields CDR1 LNHDA and CDR2 SQIVND (reference sequence). Trimming removed 1 base from V and 2 bases from J, with 12 bases in between. The CDR3 reads CASSIVGGMAYEQYF. In DNA, the CDR3 is TGTGCCAGTAGTATAGTCGGCGGTATGGCCTACGAGCAGTACTTC.

V is TRBV7-9 and J is TRBJ2-2; the D is unclear. CDR1 is SEHNR and CDR2 is FQNEAQ in the germline V gene (reference sequence). This CDR3 region has 13 residues. Between the trimmed V and J ends, which lost 5 bases and 5 bases, there was a span of 9 bases. The CDR3 DNA is TGTGCCAGCAGCCCCGGATTGACCGGGGAGCTGTTTTTT. Its protein is CASSPGLTGELFF.

V and J are TRBV19 and TRBJ2-1; D is perhaps TRBD2 (5 bases). Germline lookup yields CDR1 LNHDA and CDR2 SQIVND (reference sequence). The length of the CDR3 is 11 residues. V lost 6 bases and J 8 bases, leaving 8 bases between the germline ends. In DNA, the CDR3 is TGTGCCAGTAGGAGGGCTGATGAGCAGTTCTTC. This encodes CASRRADEQFF.

V and J are TRBV2 and TRBJ2-1; D call uncertain. V dropped 1 base and J dropped 6 bases, with 1 base sitting between them. The CDR3 consists of 11 residues. The germline gives CDR1 SNHLY, CDR2 FYNNEI. The CDR3 loop reads CASSEVNEQFF. Here the CDR3 DNA reads TGTGCCAGCAGTGAAGTCAATGAGCAGTTCTTC.

This chain uses TRBV10-2 with TRBJ1-2; 7 positions match TRBD1. The CDR3 is 15 residues long. The junction had 11 bases not matched to a gene; V was cut back by 6 bases and J by 4 bases. Germline assignment: CDR1 WSHSY and CDR2 SAAADI. The CDR3 loop is CASRARGGSGYGYTF. Written as DNA, the CDR3 is TGCGCCAGCAGGGCACGAGGGGGCTCAGGCTATGGCTACACCTTC.

The V gene is TRBV29-1, the J gene TRBJ2-2; 11 nucleotides agree with TRBD1. The CDR3 has 14 amino acids. V gave up 5 bases and J gave up 7 bases; unmatched junction bases: 6. Germline V gene lookup returns CDR1 SQVTM and CDR2 ANQGSEA. The CDR3 loop reads CSVTGTGGVGELFF. The CDR3 coding sequence is TGCAGCGTTACCGGGACAGGGGGTGTCGGGGAGCTGTTTTTT.

In DNA, the CDR3 is TGCGCCAGCAGCTTGGAGAGGGCGGGAGTGAGCACAGATACGCAGTATTTT. Its protein product is CASSLERAGVSTDTQYF. This chain joins TRBV5-1 and TRBJ2-3, with 7 bases lining up with TRBD2. Trimming took 0 bases from V and 0 from J; bases not matched to a gene: 7. CDR1 and CDR2 (germline): SGHRS, YFSETQ. The CDR3 contains 17 residues.

The chain couples TRBV30 to TRBJ1-6, with 7 bases aligning to TRBD1. Germline values: CDR1 GTSNPN, CDR2 SVGIG (reference sequence). This CDR3 contains 13 residues. Trimming removed 5 bases from V and 7 bases from J; junction bases left unmatched: 5. CDR3 sequence reads: CAWGGQSNSPLHF. DNA of the CDR3: TGTGCCTGGGGGGGACAGTCAAATTCACCCCTCCACTTT.

The V gene is TRBV11-1, the J gene TRBJ2-5; the D gene could be TRBD1 or TRBD2 (5 bases each). Germline CDR1 and CDR2: SGHAT and FQDESV (reference sequence). The CDR3 length is 17 residues. Between the trimmed V and J ends, which lost 5 bases and 2 bases, there was a span of 21 bases. The CDR3 DNA follows: TGTGCCAGCAGCCCCCCAGCGGTCCTTGGGGCACAAGAGACCCAGTACTTC. Translation: CASSPPAVLGAQETQYF.

This clonotype was counted a few times. The chain recombines TRBV2 with TRBJ1-2, with D perhaps TRBD1 (5 bases). From germline, CDR1 is SNHLY and CDR2 FYNNEI. CDR3 length equals 15 residues. Trimming shortened V by 2 bases and J by 3 bases, and 13 bases separated the two germline ends. Written as DNA, the CDR3 is TGTGCCAGCAGTGAAAGGTCCAGGGCCTACTATGGCTACACCTTC. This codes for CASSERSRAYYGYTF.

The CDR3 loop is CSVEVGSYEQYF. CDR3 nucleotides: TGCAGCGTTGAGGTCGGGTCCTACGAGCAGTACTTC. The chain joins TRBV29-1 to TRBJ2-7; D is uncertain. CDR1 and CDR2 from the germline V gene are SQVTM and ANQGSEA. CDR3 size: 12 residues. With 3 bases removed from V and 1 base from J, the gap between germline ends came to 7 bases.

The rearrangement links TRBV5-4 to TRBJ1-6; D is undetermined. Germline CDR1 SGHNT, CDR2 YYREEE (reference sequence). V lost 3 bases and J 9 bases, leaving 13 bases between the germline ends. The CDR3 loop spans 14 amino acids. In DNA, the CDR3 is TGTGCCAGCAGCTCCTATGGCAGTGCTTCACCCCTCCACTTT. This codes for CASSSYGSASPLHF.

The chain has TRBV19 and TRBJ1-2; D remains ambiguous. The CDR3 has 13 residues. V dropped 8 bases and J dropped 2 bases, with 12 bases sitting between them. Germline CDR1 is LNHDA and CDR2 is SQIVND (reference sequence). The CDR3 bases are TGTGCCAGTTACAGTGATCCGAACTATGGCTACACCTTC. Encoded protein: CASYSDPNYGYTF.

V usage is TRBV2 and J usage is TRBJ2-2; no clear D. Trimming took 3 bases from V and 8 from J, leaving 4 bases between them. The CDR3 is made up of 11 amino acids. Germline V CDR1 and CDR2: SNHLY, FYNNEI. Written as DNA, the CDR3 is TGTGCCAGCAGTGAGGGGGGGGAGCTGTTTTTT. It is translated as CASSEGGELFF.

The chain couples TRBV4-2 to TRBJ1-2, with 8 bases fitting TRBD1. Trimming took 5 bases from V and 5 from J; bases not matched to a gene: 13. The CDR3 loop spans 16 amino acids. Germline loops: CDR1 LGHNA, CDR2 YNFKEQ. The CDR3 DNA follows: TGTGCCAGCAGCAAAAGAGGGCAGGGGGCAGAATATGGCTACACCTTC. Translated: CASSKRGQGAEYGYTF.

This rearrangement joins TRBV12-3 or TRBV12-4 to TRBJ2-5, with 7 bases fitting TRBD2. The CDR3 loop spans 15 amino acids. V lost 8 bases and J lost 4; bases outside the gene matches: 13. The CDR3 protein is CASSREVGGRETQYF. The CDR3, as DNA: TGTGCCAGCTCTCGGGAGGTGGGGGGACGAGAGACCCAGTACTTC.

This rearrangement joins TRBV20-1 to TRBJ2-7, with D perhaps TRBD2 (6 bases). V was trimmed by 4 bases and J by 5 bases, leaving 15 bases between them. The CDR3 covers 13 residues. CDR1 and CDR2 from the germline V gene are DFQATT and SNEGSKA (reference sequence). The CDR3 reads CSAMGGGSDEQYF. CDR3 coding DNA: TGCAGTGCTATGGGTGGAGGGAGCGACGAGCAGTACTTC.

The gene calls are TRBV2 and TRBJ2-7, with D perhaps matching TRBD1 (5 bases). The germline gives CDR1 SNHLY, CDR2 FYNNEI. This CDR3 is built from 13 residues. Trimming stripped 8 bases from V and 1 base from J, with 12 bases between. The CDR3 here is CASVPDTSYEQYF. The CDR3 DNA follows: TGTGCCAGCGTACCGGACACATCCTACGAGCAGTACTTC.

The chain combines TRBV13 with TRBJ2-7; D remains unclear. The CDR3 is 11 residues long. CDR1 PRHDT and CDR2 FYEKMQ come from the germline V gene (reference sequence). Trimming pared 4 bases from V and 3 bases from J, leaving 4 bases between. The CDR3 region is CASSWGYEQYF. The CDR3 bases are TGTGCCAGCAGCTGGGGCTACGAGCAGTACTTC.